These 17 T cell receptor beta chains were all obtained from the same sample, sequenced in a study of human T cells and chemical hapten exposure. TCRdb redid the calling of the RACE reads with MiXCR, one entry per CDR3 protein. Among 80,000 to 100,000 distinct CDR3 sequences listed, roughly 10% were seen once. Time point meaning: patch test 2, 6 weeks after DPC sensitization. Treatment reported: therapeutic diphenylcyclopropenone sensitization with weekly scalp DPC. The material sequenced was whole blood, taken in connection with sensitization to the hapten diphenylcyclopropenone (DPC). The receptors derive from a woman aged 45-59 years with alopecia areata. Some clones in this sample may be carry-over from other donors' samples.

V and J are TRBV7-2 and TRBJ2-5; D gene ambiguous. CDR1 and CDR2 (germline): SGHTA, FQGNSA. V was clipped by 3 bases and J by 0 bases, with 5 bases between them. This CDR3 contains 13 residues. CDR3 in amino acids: CASSFSYQETQYF. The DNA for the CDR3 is TGTGCCAGCAGCTTCAGCTACCAAGAGACCCAGTACTTC. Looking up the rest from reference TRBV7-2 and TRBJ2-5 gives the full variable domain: GAGVSQSPSNKVTEKGKDVELRCDPISGHTALYWYRQSLGQGLEFLIYFQGNSAPDKSGLPSDRFSAERTGGSVSTLTIQRTQQEDSAVYLCASSFSYQETQYFGPGTRLLVL.

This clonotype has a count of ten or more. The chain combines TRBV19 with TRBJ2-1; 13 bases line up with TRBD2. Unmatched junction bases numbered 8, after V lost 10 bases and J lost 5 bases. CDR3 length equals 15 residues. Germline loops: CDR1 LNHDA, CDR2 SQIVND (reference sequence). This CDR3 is CATRSGLAGDNEQFF. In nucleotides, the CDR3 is TGTGCCACCCGGAGCGGACTAGCGGGGGACAATGAGCAGTTCTTC. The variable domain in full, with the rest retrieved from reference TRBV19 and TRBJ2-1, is DGGITQSPKYLFRKEGQNVTLSCEQNLNHDAMYWYRQDPGQGLRLIYYSQIVNDFQKGDIAEGYSVSREKKESFPLTVTSAQKNPTAFYLCATRSGLAGDNEQFFGPGTRLTVL.

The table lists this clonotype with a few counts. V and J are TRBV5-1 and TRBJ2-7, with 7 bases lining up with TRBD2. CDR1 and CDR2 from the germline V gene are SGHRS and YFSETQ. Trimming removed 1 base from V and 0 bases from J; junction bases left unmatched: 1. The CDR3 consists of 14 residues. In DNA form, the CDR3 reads TGCGCCAGCAGCTTGCTAGCGGCCTCCTACGAGCAGTACTTC. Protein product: CASSLLAASYEQYF.

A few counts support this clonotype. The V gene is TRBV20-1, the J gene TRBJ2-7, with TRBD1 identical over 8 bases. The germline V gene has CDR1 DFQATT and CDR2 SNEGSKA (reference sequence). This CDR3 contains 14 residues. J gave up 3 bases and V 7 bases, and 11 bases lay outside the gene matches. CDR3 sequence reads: CSVTDRGSSYEQYF. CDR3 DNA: TGCAGTGTTACTGACAGGGGTAGCAGCTACGAGCAGTACTTC.

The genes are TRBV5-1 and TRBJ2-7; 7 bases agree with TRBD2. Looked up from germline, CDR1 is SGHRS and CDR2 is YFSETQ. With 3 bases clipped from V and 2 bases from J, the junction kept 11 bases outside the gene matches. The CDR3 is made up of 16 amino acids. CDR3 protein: CASSWGRGGPTYEQYF. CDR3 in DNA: TGCGCCAGCAGCTGGGGACGGGGAGGGCCAACCTACGAGCAGTACTTC.

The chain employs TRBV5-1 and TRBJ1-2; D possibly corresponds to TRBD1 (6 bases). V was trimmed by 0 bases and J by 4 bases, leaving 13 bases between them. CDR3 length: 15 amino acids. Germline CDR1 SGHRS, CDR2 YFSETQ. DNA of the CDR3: TGCGCCAGCAGCTTGGATGGGACACCCTTCTATGGCTACACCTTC. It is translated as CASSLDGTPFYGYTF.

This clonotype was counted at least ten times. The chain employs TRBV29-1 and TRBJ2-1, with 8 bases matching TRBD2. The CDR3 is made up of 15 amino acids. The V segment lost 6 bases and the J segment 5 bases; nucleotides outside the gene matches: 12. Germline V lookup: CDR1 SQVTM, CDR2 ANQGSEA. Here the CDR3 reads CSVSAGGARDNEQFF. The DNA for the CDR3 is TGCAGCGTCTCCGCCGGGGGGGCGCGGGACAATGAGCAGTTCTTC.

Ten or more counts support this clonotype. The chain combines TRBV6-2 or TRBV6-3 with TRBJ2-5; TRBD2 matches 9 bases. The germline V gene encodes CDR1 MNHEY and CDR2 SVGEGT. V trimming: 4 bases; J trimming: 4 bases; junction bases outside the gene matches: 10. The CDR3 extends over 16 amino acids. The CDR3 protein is CASSSGTSWMGETQYF. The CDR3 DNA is TGTGCCAGCAGTTCAGGGACTAGCTGGATGGGAGAGACCCAGTACTTC.

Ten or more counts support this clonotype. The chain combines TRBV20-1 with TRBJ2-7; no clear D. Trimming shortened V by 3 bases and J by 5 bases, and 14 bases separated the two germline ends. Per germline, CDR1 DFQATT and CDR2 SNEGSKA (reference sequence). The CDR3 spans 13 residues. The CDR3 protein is CSARDPDPDEQYF. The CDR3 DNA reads TGCAGTGCTAGGGACCCGGATCCAGACGAGCAGTACTTC.

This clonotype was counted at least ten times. The CDR3 sequence: CSVRPRGNEQFF. The CDR3 bases are TGCAGCGTTCGTCCCCGAGGCAATGAGCAGTTCTTC. The V gene is TRBV29-1, the J gene TRBJ2-1; D ambiguous. The germline CDR1 and CDR2 sequences are SQVTM and ANQGSEA. This CDR3 is built from 12 residues. V gave up 5 bases and J gave up 6 bases, with 11 bases separating them.

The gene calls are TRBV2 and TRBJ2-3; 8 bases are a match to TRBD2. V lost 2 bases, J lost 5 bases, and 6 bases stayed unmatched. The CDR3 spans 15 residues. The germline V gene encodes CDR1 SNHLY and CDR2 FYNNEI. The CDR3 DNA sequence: TGTGCCAGCAGTGAACAGGGACTAGGGGGAGATACGCAGTATTTT. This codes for CASSEQGLGGDTQYF.

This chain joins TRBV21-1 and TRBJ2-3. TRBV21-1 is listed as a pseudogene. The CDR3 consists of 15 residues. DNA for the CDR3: TGTGCCAGCAGCAAAGAACAGATTGGCCGGGATACGCAGTATTTT. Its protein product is CASSKEQIGRDTQYF.

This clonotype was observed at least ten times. Written as DNA, the CDR3 is TGTGCCAGCAGCCGTCCCGGGACAGGGCCAGAGACCCAGTACTTC. Protein product: CASSRPGTGPETQYF. The gene calls are TRBV11-2 and TRBJ2-5; the match to TRBD1 covers 9 bases. CDR1 is SGHAT, CDR2 FQNNGV, per germline. Losses at the gene ends were 5 bases for V and 4 bases for J; bases not matched to a gene: 8. The CDR3 has 15 amino acids.

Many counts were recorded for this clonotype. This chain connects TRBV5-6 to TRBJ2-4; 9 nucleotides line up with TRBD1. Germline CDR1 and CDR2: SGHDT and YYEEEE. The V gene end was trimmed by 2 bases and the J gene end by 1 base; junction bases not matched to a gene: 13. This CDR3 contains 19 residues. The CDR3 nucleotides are TGTGCCAGCAGCTTAGCCGGGACAGGGAGGGGAATGGCCAAAAACATTCAGTACTTC. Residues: CASSLAGTGRGMAKNIQYF.

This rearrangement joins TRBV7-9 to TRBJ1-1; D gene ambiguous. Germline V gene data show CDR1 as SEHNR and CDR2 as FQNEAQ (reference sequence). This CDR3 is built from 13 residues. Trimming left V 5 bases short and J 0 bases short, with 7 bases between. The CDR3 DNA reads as TGTGCCAGCAGCCTTCAGATGAACACTGAAGCTTTCTTT. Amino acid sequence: CASSLQMNTEAFF.

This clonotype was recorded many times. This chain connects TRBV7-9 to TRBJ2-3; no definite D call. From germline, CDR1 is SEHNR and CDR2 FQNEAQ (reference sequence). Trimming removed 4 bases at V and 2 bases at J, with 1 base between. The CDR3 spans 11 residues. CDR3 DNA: TGTGCCAGCAGCTCCACAGATACGCAGTATTTT. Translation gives CASSSTDTQYF.

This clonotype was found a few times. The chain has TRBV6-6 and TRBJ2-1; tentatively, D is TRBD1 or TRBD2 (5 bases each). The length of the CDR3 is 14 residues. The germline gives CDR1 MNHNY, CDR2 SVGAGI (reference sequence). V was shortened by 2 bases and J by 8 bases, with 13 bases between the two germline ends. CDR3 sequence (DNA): TGTGCCAGCAGTTACGGGGCTAGCTCCGATGAGCAGTTCTTC. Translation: CASSYGASSDEQFF.